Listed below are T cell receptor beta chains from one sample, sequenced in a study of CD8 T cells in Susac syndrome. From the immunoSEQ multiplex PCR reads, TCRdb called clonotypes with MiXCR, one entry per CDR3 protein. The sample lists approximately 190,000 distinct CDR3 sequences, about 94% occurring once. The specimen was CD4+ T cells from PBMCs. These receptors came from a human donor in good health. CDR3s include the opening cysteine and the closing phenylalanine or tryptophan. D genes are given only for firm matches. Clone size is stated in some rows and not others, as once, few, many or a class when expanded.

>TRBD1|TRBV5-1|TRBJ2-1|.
CASRREEGAYEQFF
TGCGCCAGCAGGAGGGAAGAGGGGGCATATGAGCAGTTCTTC
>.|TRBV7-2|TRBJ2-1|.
CASSLVLGSNEQFF
TGTGCCAGCAGCTTAGTTTTGGGTTCGAATGAGCAGTTCTTC
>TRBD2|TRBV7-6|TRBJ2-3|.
CASSRSGERTDTQYF
TGTGCCAGCAGCCGTAGCGGGGAAAGGACAGATACGCAGTATTTT
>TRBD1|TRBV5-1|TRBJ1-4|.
CASSEGQGNEKLFF
TGCGCCAGCAGCGAGGGACAGGGGAATGAAAAACTGTTTTTT
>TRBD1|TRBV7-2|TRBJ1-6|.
CASSRTGDRALHF
TGTGCCAGCAGCCGGACAGGAGATAGGGCCCTCCACTTT
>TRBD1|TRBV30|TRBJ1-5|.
CAWSVGGGGPQHF
TGTGCCTGGAGTGTAGGGGGCGGCGGCCCCCAGCATTTT
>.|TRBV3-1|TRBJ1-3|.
CASSLGRYSGNTIYF
TGTGCCAGCAGCCTGGGACGGTACTCTGGAAACACCATATATTTT
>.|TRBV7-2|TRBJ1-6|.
CASSRVRGDSPLHF
TGTGCCAGCAGCCGCGTAAGGGGAGATTCACCCCTCCACTTT
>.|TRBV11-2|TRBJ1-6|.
CASSLDPRYNSPLHF
TGTGCCAGCAGCTTAGATCCACGGTATAATTCACCCCTCCACTTT
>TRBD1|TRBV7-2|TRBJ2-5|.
CASSWVTGVQETQYF
TGTGCCAGCAGCTGGGTGACAGGGGTCCAAGAGACCCAGTACTTC
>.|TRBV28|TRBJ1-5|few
CASSLGGANQPQHF
TGTGCCAGCAGTTTAGGCGGCGCGAATCAGCCCCAGCATTTT
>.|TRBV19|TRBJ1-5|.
CASKFFQGKNQPQHF
TGTGCCAGTAAGTTCTTTCAGGGGAAAAATCAGCCCCAGCATTTT
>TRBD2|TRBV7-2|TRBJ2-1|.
CASSREAGGRFF
TGTGCCAGCAGCCGAGAAGCGGGGGGGCGGTTCTTC
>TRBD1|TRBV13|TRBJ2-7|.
CASSSGGVYEQYF
TGTGCCAGCAGCTCAGGGGGAGTCTACGAGCAGTACTTC
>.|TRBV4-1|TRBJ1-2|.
CASSQDLKTSGYTF
TGCGCCAGCAGCCAAGATCTGAAGACGTCCGGCTACACCTTC
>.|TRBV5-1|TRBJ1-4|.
CASSLDGVNEKLFF
TGCGCCAGCAGCTTGGACGGAGTTAATGAAAAACTGTTTTTT
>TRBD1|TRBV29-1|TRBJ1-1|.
CSVAGTVEAFF
TGCAGCGTTGCTGGGACAGTTGAAGCTTTCTTT
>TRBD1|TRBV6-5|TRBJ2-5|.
CASSTDRGQEETQYF
TGTGCCAGCAGCACCGACAGGGGGCAAGAAGAGACCCAGTACTTC
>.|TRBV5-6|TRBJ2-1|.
CASSLGAANEQFF
TGTGCCAGCAGCTTGGGGGCAGCGAATGAGCAGTTCTTC
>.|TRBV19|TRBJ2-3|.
CASSIGNSQSTDTQYF
TGTGCCAGTAGTATAGGTAACAGCCAAAGCACAGATACGCAGTATTTT
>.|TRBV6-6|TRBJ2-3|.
CASNGLGEGTQYF
TGTGCCAGTAACGGGCTGGGGGAAGGTACGCAGTATTTT
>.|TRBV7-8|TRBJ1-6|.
CASSKKGAGSSPLHF
TGTGCCAGCAGCAAAAAAGGGGCGGGGAGTTCACCCCTCCACTTT
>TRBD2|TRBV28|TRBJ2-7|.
CASSLAGASEQYF
TGTGCCAGCAGTTTAGCGGGAGCCTCCGAGCAGTACTTC
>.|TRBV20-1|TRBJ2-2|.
CSASILRHTGELFF
TGCAGTGCTAGTATCCTGCGACACACCGGGGAGCTGTTTTTT
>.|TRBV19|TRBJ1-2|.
CASSSGRDHGYTF
TGTGCCAGTAGTTCTGGCAGGGACCATGGCTACACCTTC
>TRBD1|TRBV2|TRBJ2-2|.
CASQKQGFTGELFF
TGTGCCAGCCAAAAACAGGGGTTCACCGGGGAGCTGTTTTTT
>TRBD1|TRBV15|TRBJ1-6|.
CATSRDRTGGAKSPLHF
TGTGCCACCAGCAGAGATAGGACAGGGGGCGCGAAATCACCCCTCCACTTT
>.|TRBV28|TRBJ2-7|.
CASSPSGYYYEQYF
TGTGCCAGCAGTCCGTCCGGGTACTACTACGAGCAGTACTTC
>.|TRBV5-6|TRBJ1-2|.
CASSTTHDYGYTF
TGTGCCAGCAGCACAACACACGACTATGGCTACACCTTC
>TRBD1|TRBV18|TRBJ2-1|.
CASSRDRAYNEQFF
TGTGCCAGCTCCCGGGACAGGGCCTACAATGAGCAGTTCTTC
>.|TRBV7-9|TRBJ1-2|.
CASSAGGGYTF
TGTGCCAGCAGCGCTGGGGGTGGCTACACCTTC
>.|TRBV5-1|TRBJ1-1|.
CASSLGAQTYTEAFF
TGCGCCAGCAGCTTGGGGGCCCAAACCTACACTGAAGCTTTCTTT
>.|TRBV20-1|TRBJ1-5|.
CSARDHRFQPQHF
TGCAGTGCTAGAGATCATAGGTTTCAGCCCCAGCATTTT
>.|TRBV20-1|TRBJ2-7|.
CSAWAGGDEQYF
TGCAGTGCCTGGGCAGGGGGGGACGAGCAGTACTTC
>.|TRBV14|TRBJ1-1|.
CASSQSTTAFF
TGTGCCAGCAGCCAGAGTACAACAGCTTTCTTT
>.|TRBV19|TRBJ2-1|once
CASSMLAYNEQFF
TGTGCCAGTAGTATGCTGGCCTACAATGAGCAGTTCTTC
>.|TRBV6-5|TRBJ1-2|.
CASSPFGRDEDGYTF
TGTGCCAGCAGTCCCTTCGGGAGGGACGAGGACGGCTACACCTTC
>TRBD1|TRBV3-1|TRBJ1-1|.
CASSQVQGSSEAFF
TGTGCCAGCAGCCAAGTACAGGGGAGTAGTGAAGCTTTCTTT
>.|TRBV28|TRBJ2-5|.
CASNSWVQETQYF
TGTGCCAGCAACTCTTGGGTCCAAGAGACCCAGTACTTC
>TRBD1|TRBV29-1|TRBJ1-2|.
CSVEAGGNYGYTF
TGCAGCGTTGAGGCAGGGGGGAACTATGGCTACACCTTC
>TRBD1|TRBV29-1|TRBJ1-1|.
CSVTGGNTEAFF
TGCAGCGTTACAGGGGGGAACACTGAAGCTTTCTTT
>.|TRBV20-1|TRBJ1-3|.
CSARGGGLVGNTIYF
TGCAGTGCTAGAGGCGGAGGGCTAGTCGGAAACACCATATATTTT
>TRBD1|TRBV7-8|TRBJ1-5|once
CASSRTGQGPQHF
TGTGCCAGCAGCCGGACAGGTCAAGGGCCCCAGCATTTT
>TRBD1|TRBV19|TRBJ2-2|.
CASTRDRTNTGELFF
TGTGCCAGTACCCGGGACAGGACCAACACCGGGGAGCTGTTTTTT
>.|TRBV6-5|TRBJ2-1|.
CASSRDPRNEQFF
TGTGCCAGCAGCCGGGACCCAAGGAATGAGCAGTTCTTC
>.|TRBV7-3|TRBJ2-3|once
CASSLDQGSDTQYF
TGTGCCAGCAGCTTAGACCAGGGATCAGATACGCAGTATTTT
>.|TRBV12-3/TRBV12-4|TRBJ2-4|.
CASSPGRILAKNIQYF
TGTGCCAGCAGCCCTGGACGGATACTAGCCAAAAACATTCAGTACTTC
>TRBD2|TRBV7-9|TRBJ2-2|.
CASSRPAGGSAGELFF
TGTGCCAGCAGCCGGCCGGCGGGGGGAAGTGCCGGGGAGCTGTTTTTT
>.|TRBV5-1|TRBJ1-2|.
CASSSGNYGYTF
TGCGCCAGCAGCTCCGGGAACTATGGCTACACCTTC
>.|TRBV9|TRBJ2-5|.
CASSSAGIQPETQYF
TGTGCCAGCAGCTCGGCCGGGATCCAACCAGAGACCCAGTACTTC
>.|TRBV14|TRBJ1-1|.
CASSQARGATEAFF
TGTGCCAGCAGCCAAGCAAGGGGTGCCACTGAAGCTTTCTTT
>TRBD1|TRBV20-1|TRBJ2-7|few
CSAIRDSYEQYF
TGCAGTGCTATACGGGACAGCTACGAGCAGTACTTC
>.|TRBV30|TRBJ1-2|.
CAWRRVSNYGYTF
TGTGCCTGGAGGAGAGTCTCCAACTATGGCTACACCTTC
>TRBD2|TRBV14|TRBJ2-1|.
CASSRPGLINEQFF
TGTGCCAGCAGCCGACCGGGACTAATCAATGAGCAGTTCTTC
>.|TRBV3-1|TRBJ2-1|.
CASSLSSDEQFF
TGTGCCAGCAGCCTCTCCAGCGATGAGCAGTTCTTC
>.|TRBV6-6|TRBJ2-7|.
CASSRGRGITYEQYF
TGTGCCAGCAGTAGGGGAAGGGGCATAACCTACGAGCAGTACTTC
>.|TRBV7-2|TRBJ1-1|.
CASRRANTEAFF
TGTGCCAGCAGGAGAGCGAACACTGAAGCTTTCTTT
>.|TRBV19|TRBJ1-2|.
CASRRPPSRGPLDGYTF
TGTGCCAGTAGGAGGCCTCCGTCTCGGGGGCCGTTGGATGGCTACACCTTC